This record concerns one T cell receptor (beta chain) sequence. Its antigen is undetermined. The sample comes from a study of cytomegalovirus exposure and HLA in healthy donors. CDR1 SGDLS and CDR2 YYNGEE come from the germline V gene. The ends lost 4 bases at V and 5 bases at J; junction bases unmatched: 4. The CDR3 spans 15 residues. Amplification used 60 Vbeta primers and 13 Jbeta primers. The protocol was immunoSEQ multiplex PCR, while the TCRdb copy is restricted to in-frame clones and leaves out a portion. The sample consists of 89,000 or so clones, roughly 75% of them appearing once. Overall study findings and caveats: Cytomegalovirus association was listed for 150 to 200 TCR beta chains.

The sequencing sample was made of PBMCs. This clonotype was sampled from a man aged 55 to 70 in good health and CMV-seronegative. The chain uses TRBV9 and TRBJ2-1; 12 bases align to TRBD2. The CDR3 protein is CASSKRTSGDNEQFF. CDR3 DNA sequence: TGTGCCAGCAGCAAACGGACTAGCGGGGACAATGAGCAGTTCTTC.